Below, 24 T cell receptor beta chains from the same sample are listed, as sequenced in a study of blood T cell repertoires in COVID-19. Sequencing was performed with immunoSEQ multiplex PCR; in TCRdb, only in-frame clones are kept and a portion is missing. The top ten clones hold 10% of a sample with roughly 16,000 clones, nearly 90% of them seen once. Sequences were obtained from peripheral blood. Source of these receptors: a man older than 75 with acute or convalescent COVID-19.

This clone was seen only once. The chain uses TRBV3-1 (or the pseudogene TRBV3-2) and TRBJ2-4; D gene ambiguous. This CDR3 region has 15 residues. Looked up from germline, CDR1 is LGHDT and CDR2 is YNNKEL (reference sequence). Between the trimmed V and J ends, which lost 1 base and 6 bases, there was a span of 13 bases. The CDR3 sequence is CASSQGYPSGNIQYF. DNA of the CDR3: TGTGCCAGCAGCCAAGGATACCCGTCGGGAAACATTCAGTACTTC.

This clone was detected only a few times. V and J are TRBV6-5 and TRBJ1-4; weak D call: TRBD1 (5 bases). Germline values: CDR1 MNHEY, CDR2 SVGAGI. V lost 2 bases to trimming and J lost 8 bases, with 15 bases between them. The CDR3 has 15 residues. CDR3 sequence reads: CASSYSGGGREKLFF. The CDR3 DNA is TGTGCCAGCAGTTACAGTGGGGGGGGGAGAGAAAAACTGTTTTTT.

The rearrangement joins TRBV2 to TRBJ2-2, with TRBD2 identical over 7 bases. Germline V CDR1 and CDR2: SNHLY, FYNNEI. The CDR3 extends over 15 amino acids. Trimming cost V 8 bases and J 4 bases; bases outside gene matches: 10. The CDR3 spells CASQQLAMGTGELFF. CDR3 bases: TGTGCCAGCCAACAACTAGCGATGGGCACCGGGGAGCTGTTTTTT.

The chain links TRBV3-1 (or the pseudogene TRBV3-2) to TRBJ1-2, with 7 bases lining up with TRBD1. The CDR3 runs 13 residues. Looked up from germline, CDR1 is LGHDT and CDR2 is YNNKEL (reference sequence). J was trimmed by 8 bases and V by 3 bases; bases with no gene match: 6. Written as DNA, the CDR3 is TGTGCCAGCAGCCATCGACAGGGCACGGGCTACACCTTC. This encodes CASSHRQGTGYTF.

The rearrangement uses TRBV5-5 and TRBJ1-1, with TRBD1 identical over 11 bases. Unmatched junction bases numbered 10, after V lost 4 bases and J lost 5 bases. The V gene's germline CDR1 is SGHKS and CDR2 YYEKEE (reference sequence). This CDR3 has 16 amino acids. CDR3 residues: CASSPNPGTGGTEAFF. The CDR3 nucleotides are TGTGCCAGCAGCCCAAATCCCGGGACAGGGGGGACTGAAGCTTTCTTT.

V gene TRBV5-1 combines with J gene TRBJ2-3, with TRBD2 matching over 8 bases. With V trimmed by 5 bases and J by 2 bases, 10 bases remained unmatched. From germline, CDR1 is SGHRS and CDR2 YFSETQ. The CDR3 is made up of 16 amino acids. The CDR3 reads CASRGGASGLTDTQYF. DNA of the CDR3: TGCGCCAGCAGGGGGGGTGCTAGCGGGCTCACAGATACGCAGTATTTT.

This rearrangement joins TRBV2 to TRBJ2-5; weak D call: TRBD1 (5 bases). The V end lost 8 bases, the J end lost 7 bases, and 14 bases lay between the germline ends. Germline CDR1 SNHLY, CDR2 FYNNEI. The CDR3 runs to 12 residues. The CDR3 protein is CASGPFDRTQYF. Here the CDR3 DNA reads TGTGCCAGCGGCCCTTTTGACAGGACCCAGTACTTC.

The chain uses TRBV5-1 and TRBJ1-1, with unresolved D. The CDR3 length is 12 residues. V lost 2 bases and J lost 1, with 3 bases in between. CDR1 and CDR2 (germline): SGHRS, YFSETQ. This chain's CDR3 is CASSFRNTEAFF. The DNA for the CDR3 is TGCGCCAGCAGCTTCAGGAACACTGAAGCTTTCTTT.

The CDR3 here is CASSPRGGYQPQHF. The CDR3 region has the DNA TGTGCCAGTAGTCCCCGGGGAGGGTATCAGCCCCAGCATTTT. The chain has TRBV19 and TRBJ1-5; D uncertain. In germline, CDR1 is LNHDA, CDR2 SQIVND (reference sequence). The CDR3 has 14 residues. The ends were cut back, 5 bases at V and 5 bases at J, with 13 bases in the middle.

This clone was observed a single time. The CDR3 sequence: CSVEPDRGYGYTF. In nucleotides, the CDR3 is TGCAGCGTTGAGCCGGACAGGGGTTATGGCTACACCTTC. The chain couples TRBV29-1 to TRBJ1-2, with 9 nucleotides matching TRBD1. The CDR3 has 13 amino acids. V was clipped by 3 bases and J by 5 bases; unmatched bases: 4. Germline V lookup: CDR1 SQVTM, CDR2 ANQGSEA. The full variable domain, with the rest looked up from reference TRBV29-1 and TRBJ1-2, is SAVISQKPSRDICQRGTSLTIQCQVDSQVTMMFWYRQQPGQSLTLIATANQGSEATYESGFVIDKFPISRPNLTFSTLTVSNMSPEDSSIYLCSVEPDRGYGYTFGSGTRLTVV.

This clone was counted once. The J gene is TRBJ2-3, the V gene TRBV12-5, with a possible D match to TRBD2 (6 bases). Germline V gives CDR1 LGHNT, CDR2 FRNRAP. The CDR3 has 16 residues. V dropped 1 base and J dropped 1 base, with 12 bases sitting between them. The CDR3 reads CASGLAVAVGTDTQYF. The CDR3 nucleotides read TGTGCTAGTGGTTTGGCAGTAGCGGTGGGCACAGATACGCAGTATTTT.

The chain carries TRBV5-1 and TRBJ1-1, with D possibly being TRBD1 (5 bases). CDR3 size: 15 residues. V lost 3 bases and J 1 base, leaving 13 bases between the germline ends. Per germline, CDR1 SGHRS and CDR2 YFSETQ. The CDR3 DNA sequence: TGCGCCAGCAGCTCATGGGACTACCGGAACACTGAAGCTTTCTTT. This translates into CASSSWDYRNTEAFF.

This CDR3 is CASTSEINTEAFF. The CDR3 DNA reads as TGCGCCAGCACCTCCGAGATAAACACTGAAGCTTTCTTT. The chain is built from TRBV5-1 and TRBJ1-1; D is uncertain. The CDR3 contains 13 residues. The V gene lost 6 bases and the J gene lost 2 bases, with 11 bases spanning the gap. Germline-derived CDR1 and CDR2 are SGHRS and YFSETQ.

This clone was observed once. V is TRBV5-1 and J is TRBJ2-1; D possibly corresponds to TRBD2 (5 bases). The V gene's germline CDR1 is SGHRS and CDR2 YFSETQ. V was pared by 0 bases and J by 1 base, with 11 bases between. This CDR3 spans 16 amino acids. The CDR3 region is CASSLDLAGSYNEQFF. Written as DNA, the CDR3 is TGCGCCAGCAGCTTGGATCTAGCTGGGTCCTACAATGAGCAGTTCTTC.

The genes are TRBV11-3 and TRBJ2-5; D gene unclear. There are 13 residues in the CDR3. Trimming took 2 bases from V and 2 from J, leaving 6 bases between them. CDR1 and CDR2 (germline): SGHNT, YENEEA. The DNA of the CDR3 is TGTGCCAGCAGCTTACACGGGCAAGAGACCCAGTACTTC. Translated, it gives CASSLHGQETQYF.

This clone was seen once. The rearrangement uses TRBV12-5 and TRBJ1-2; tentatively, D is TRBD1 (6 bases). The CDR3 is 13 residues long. Germline CDR1 reads LGHNT; CDR2 reads FRNRAP. V shed 7 bases and J shed 4 bases, with 13 bases lying between them. CDR3 nucleotides: TGTGCTAGTGACGGCCCGACAGGCTATGGCTACACCTTC. The encoded protein is CASDGPTGYGYTF. Together with reference TRBV12-5 and TRBJ1-2, the CDR3 gives the full variable domain: DARVTQTPRHKVTEMGQEVTMRCQPILGHNTVFWYRQTMMQGLELLAYFRNRAPLDDSGMPKDRFSAEMPDATLATLKIQPSEPRDSAVYFCASDGPTGYGYTFGSGTRLTVV.

This rearrangement joins TRBV19 to TRBJ1-1; 8 bases fit TRBD1. The CDR3 length is 15 residues. CDR1 and CDR2 (germline): LNHDA, SQIVND (reference sequence). Trimming took 0 bases from V and 6 from J; bases not matched to a gene: 6. This CDR3 is CASSIDPTGDAEAFF. The CDR3 nucleotides are TGTGCCAGTAGTATAGATCCGACAGGGGACGCTGAAGCTTTCTTT.

The chain couples TRBV11-2 to TRBJ1-3, with D maybe TRBD1 (6 bases). Germline values: CDR1 SGHAT, CDR2 FQNNGV. Between the trimmed V and J ends, which lost 3 bases and 0 bases, there was a span of 15 bases. The CDR3 loop spans 17 amino acids. CDR3: CASSFRGTEDSGNTIYF. The CDR3 nucleotides are TGTGCCAGCAGCTTTAGGGGGACGGAAGACTCTGGAAACACCATATATTTT.

The rearrangement uses TRBV6-5 and TRBJ1-2, with a tentative D call TRBD1 (6 bases). Germline V gene data show CDR1 as MNHEY and CDR2 as SVGAGI. The V end was cut by 0 bases, the J end by 2 bases, with 13 bases between. This CDR3 spans 16 amino acids. The CDR3 reads CASSYSTTGINYGYTF. Here the CDR3 DNA reads TGTGCCAGCAGTTACTCGACTACAGGGATAAACTATGGCTACACCTTC.

The chain uses TRBV5-1 and TRBJ2-5, with a weak D call TRBD2 (6 bases). Germline values: CDR1 SGHRS, CDR2 YFSETQ. The CDR3 is made up of 13 amino acids. Trimming stripped 3 bases from V and 4 bases from J, with 10 bases between. The CDR3 is CASSSGEGETQYF. The CDR3 region has the DNA TGCGCCAGCAGCTCGGGGGAAGGAGAGACCCAGTACTTC. Filled out from reference TRBV5-1 and TRBJ2-5, the complete variable domain reads KAGVTQTPRYLIKTRGQQVTLSCSPISGHRSVSWYQQTPGQGLQFLFEYFSETQRNKGNFPGRFSGRQFSNSRSEMNVSTLELGDSALYLCASSSGEGETQYFGPGTRLLVL.

The gene calls are TRBV27 and TRBJ1-5; D remains unclear. The V gene's germline CDR1 is MNHEY and CDR2 SMNVEV (reference sequence). The CDR3 has 12 residues. V was pared by 5 bases and J by 6 bases, with 8 bases between. CDR3 protein: CASSASGQPQHF. The DNA of the CDR3 is TGTGCCAGCAGTGCCTCCGGTCAGCCCCAGCATTTT.

This clone was seen once. V and J are TRBV6-4 and TRBJ2-6, with D hard to call. The ends were cut back, 6 bases at V and 0 bases at J, with 9 bases in the middle. The CDR3 sequence is 15 residues long. CDR1 is MRHNA, CDR2 SNTAGT, per germline. CDR3 sequence reads: CASSPGSSGANVLTF. DNA for the CDR3: TGTGCCAGCAGCCCAGGTAGCTCTGGGGCCAACGTCCTGACTTTC.

The gene calls are TRBV7-9 and TRBJ1-5; perhaps TRBD1 as D (5 bases). The V end lost 5 bases, the J end lost 4 bases, and 9 bases lay between the germline ends. CDR1 is SEHNR and CDR2 is FQNEAQ in the germline V gene (reference sequence). The CDR3 is 13 residues long. CDR3 residues: CASSPQGNQPQHF. The CDR3 region has the DNA TGTGCCAGCAGCCCCCAGGGAAATCAGCCCCAGCATTTT.

V gene TRBV9 combines with J gene TRBJ1-4; D gene uncertain. Germline loops: CDR1 SGDLS, CDR2 YYNGEE. The CDR3 is 16 amino acids. Trimming took 3 bases from V and 4 from J, leaving 16 bases between them. CDR3 protein: CASSGGSGGVNEKLFF. The CDR3 nucleotides are TGTGCCAGCAGCGGAGGTTCGGGTGGAGTTAATGAAAAACTGTTTTTT.